Below are 20 T cell receptor beta chains sequenced from a single sample in a study of T-cell memory formation after mild COVID-19. Each CDR3 protein gets one entry after TCRdb re-called the 5' RACE reads with MiXCR. The table lists 300,000 to 350,000 distinct CDR3 sequences, just under 20% of them singletons. The sequenced sample was PBMCs or a T cell subset sorted from them (not recorded which). Receptors originate from a man between 18 and 29 years old who had mild COVID-19 (a few samples of this study predate the infection). Cell type and time point are not known.

This chain connects TRBV20-1 to TRBJ2-4; a possible D gene is TRBD2 (5 bases). Germline V gives CDR1 DFQATT, CDR2 SNEGSKA (reference sequence). The V end lost 0 bases, the J end lost 6 bases, and 12 bases lay between the germline ends. CDR3 length: 14 residues. The CDR3 bases are TGCAGTGCTAGAGATTCTACGGGAATAAACATTCAGTACTTC. Protein: CSARDSTGINIQYF.

The CDR3 DNA reads TGTGCCAGCAGCCCGACTAGCGGGATGAACTCCTACAATGAGCAGTTCTTC. As protein: CASSPTSGMNSYNEQFF. The chain has TRBV9 and TRBJ2-1; 11 bases map to TRBD2. This CDR3 is built from 17 residues. Germline values: CDR1 SGDLS, CDR2 YYNGEE. The V segment lost 4 bases and the J segment 0 bases; nucleotides outside the gene matches: 6.

The chain links TRBV7-3 to TRBJ1-5, with D unresolved. The V end was cut by 5 bases, the J end by 0 bases, with 8 bases between. Germline loops: CDR1 SGHTA, CDR2 FQGTGA. This CDR3 has 14 amino acids. The CDR3 region is CASSAAASNQPQHF. CDR3 DNA sequence: TGTGCCAGCAGCGCGGCAGCTAGCAATCAGCCCCAGCATTTT.

About this clonotype: A junction boundary mismatches the germline segment, possibly from a read error. V is TRBV6-5 and J is TRBJ1-5; D ambiguous. The germline CDR1 and CDR2 sequences are MNHEY and SVGAGI. The CDR3 is 14 amino acids. CDR3: CASSYSGFDQPQNF. The CDR3 nucleotides are TGTGCCAGCAGTTACTCAGGGTTCGACCAGCCCCAGAATTTT.

This clonotype was seen a few times. The V and J genes are TRBV4-1 and TRBJ2-7; TRBD2 aligns across 8 bases. The CDR3 contains 14 residues. Trimming cost V 1 base and J 4 bases; bases outside gene matches: 3. Germline values: CDR1 MGHRA, CDR2 YSYEKL. In DNA, the CDR3 is TGCGCCAGCAGCCAAGTCCGCGGGGGGTACGAGCAGTACGTC. Translating it yields CASSQVRGGYEQYV.

This clonotype was detected ten times or more. V is TRBV5-1 and J is TRBJ2-7; D is perhaps TRBD1 or TRBD2 (5 bases each). This CDR3 spans 14 amino acids. V lost 6 bases and J lost 1, with 14 bases in between. In germline, CDR1 is SGHRS, CDR2 YFSETQ. The CDR3 DNA reads TGCGCCAGCATCCCCGGGACGGAGTCCTACGAGCAGTACGTC. Its translation: CASIPGTESYEQYV.

In its sample, this clonotype was seen a few times. The chain employs TRBV20-1 and TRBJ1-1; D unresolved. From germline, CDR1 is DFQATT and CDR2 SNEGSKA (reference sequence). The CDR3 length is 12 residues. Trimming shortened V by 3 bases and J by 1 base, and 6 bases separated the two germline ends. The CDR3 region is CSASRGNTEAFF. CDR3 nucleotides: TGCAGTGCTAGCCGGGGGAACACTGAAGCTTTCTTT.

The rearrangement links TRBV18 to TRBJ1-1, with 10 bases lining up with TRBD1. This CDR3 contains 13 residues. V was pared by 3 bases and J by 11 bases, with 6 bases of the junction left unmatched. Looked up from germline, CDR1 is KGHSH and CDR2 is LQKENI. For the CDR3, the DNA is TGTGCCAGCTCACCGCCGACAGGGGGCTATGCTTTCTTT. This codes for CASSPPTGGYAFF.

This clonotype was seen more than once but under ten times. This chain connects TRBV9 to TRBJ1-2; a weak D match, TRBD1 (5 bases). The CDR3 contains 13 residues. The germline V gene encodes CDR1 SGDLS and CDR2 YYNGEE. V lost 4 bases and J lost 6, with 13 bases in between. The CDR3 is CASSPPGGDGYTF. As DNA, the CDR3 is TGTGCCAGCAGCCCCCCCGGAGGGGATGGCTACACCTTC.

This clonotype was seen more than once but under ten times. DNA of the CDR3: TGCAGTGCTAGCCTCTCGGACAGCAGGAGCAATCAGCCCCAGCATTTT. Residues: CSASLSDSRSNQPQHF. The chain recombines TRBV20-1 with TRBJ1-5; a weak D match, TRBD1 (6 bases). Trimming pared 3 bases from V and 1 base from J, leaving 16 bases between. The CDR3 is 16 residues long. Germline V gives CDR1 DFQATT, CDR2 SNEGSKA (reference sequence).

The table lists this clonotype with many counts. This sequence joins TRBV11-2 and TRBJ1-1, with 8 positions matching TRBD1. The V segment lost 1 base and the J segment 9 bases; nucleotides outside the gene matches: 4. CDR3 length: 13 residues. Per the germline V gene, CDR1 is SGHAT and CDR2 is FQNNGV. CDR3 DNA sequence: TGTGCCAGCAGCTTAGTCCCCAGGGGGCAAGCTTTCTTT. Residues: CASSLVPRGQAFF.

This clonotype was observed a handful of times. The chain uses TRBV5-1 and TRBJ2-5; D possibly corresponds to TRBD1 (5 bases). The V end lost 0 bases, the J end lost 2 bases, and 14 bases lay between the germline ends. The CDR3 covers 16 residues. Germline lookup yields CDR1 SGHRS and CDR2 YFSETQ. In nucleotides, the CDR3 is TGCGCCAGCAGCTTGGTAGGGGCAGCGATGCAAGAGACCCAGTACTTC. It yields the protein CASSLVGAAMQETQYF.

In this sample, this clonotype turned up once. The rearrangement uses TRBV12-3 or TRBV12-4 and TRBJ2-3; 10 nucleotides line up with TRBD2. The CDR3 sequence is 15 residues long. V lost 9 bases, J lost 2 bases, and 8 bases stayed unmatched. The CDR3 coding sequence is TGTGCCAGATCAGCGGGGGGGCTGGACACAGATACGCAGTATTTT. As protein: CARSAGGLDTDTQYF.

The V and J genes are TRBV10-3 and TRBJ2-5; 7 positions match TRBD1. The CDR3 totals 12 residues. Germline CDR1 ENHRY, CDR2 SYGVKD. After removal of 8 bases from V and 1 base from J, the junction contained 1 base not matched to a gene. CDR3 region: CAIGTAQETQYF. The CDR3 DNA reads TGTGCCATCGGGACAGCCCAAGAGACCCAGTACTTC.

There are a few counts of this clonotype. The chain employs TRBV5-5 and TRBJ2-4; D uncertain. The length of the CDR3 is 14 residues. CDR1 is SGHKS and CDR2 is YYEKEE in the germline V gene (reference sequence). Trimming removed 2 bases at V and 1 base at J, with 7 bases between. This chain's CDR3 is CASSFPLAKNIQYF. In DNA, the CDR3 is TGTGCCAGCAGCTTTCCCCTGGCCAAAAACATTCAGTACTTC.

This clonotype was seen more than once but under ten times. V usage is TRBV4-1 and J usage is TRBJ2-1; D uncertain. The ends were cut back, 2 bases at V and 5 bases at J, with 13 bases in the middle. CDR1 and CDR2 from the germline V gene are MGHRA and YSYEKL. This CDR3 has 15 amino acids. Here the CDR3 DNA reads TGCGCCAGCAGCCAAACCTTTCTCGGCGACAATGAGCAGTTCTTC. It translates to CASSQTFLGDNEQFF.

V usage is TRBV7-2 and J usage is TRBJ1-2; no clear D gene. Germline V gene data show CDR1 as SGHTA and CDR2 as FQGNSA. The CDR3 has 12 residues. V lost 2 bases, J lost 9 bases, and 10 bases lay in between. DNA of the CDR3: TGTGCCAGCAGCTTACAGGATCCTAGCTACACCTTC. As protein: CASSLQDPSYTF.

This chain joins TRBV29-1 and TRBJ2-3, with TRBD1 as a possible D gene (7 bases). This CDR3 contains 12 residues. Germline V gene data show CDR1 as SQVTM and CDR2 as ANQGSEA. V was cut by 7 bases and J by 2 bases, with 10 bases left in between. CDR3 amino acids: CSGGTATDTQYF. The CDR3 region has the DNA TGCAGCGGCGGGACAGCCACAGATACGCAGTATTTT.

In its sample, this clonotype was seen a few times. The chain links TRBV12-3 or TRBV12-4 to TRBJ2-5; tentative D call: TRBD2 (5 bases). Between the trimmed V and J ends, which lost 6 bases and 1 base, there was a span of 12 bases. The CDR3 is 14 amino acids. CDR3 sequence: CASRLGTGQETQYF. CDR3 bases: TGTGCCAGCAGACTAGGAACGGGCCAAGAGACCCAGTACTTC.

Only a few counts were recorded for this clonotype. This chain links TRBV4-1 with TRBJ1-4; tentative D call: TRBD1 (6 bases). Trimming took off 4 bases at V and 5 bases at J, with 17 bases between the two ends. Germline lookup yields CDR1 MGHRA and CDR2 YSYEKL. The CDR3 is made up of 16 amino acids. The CDR3 DNA reads as TGCGCCAGCAGCCTCCTTTGGGGGGCTTGGAATGAAAAACTGTTTTTT. Its protein is CASSLLWGAWNEKLFF.